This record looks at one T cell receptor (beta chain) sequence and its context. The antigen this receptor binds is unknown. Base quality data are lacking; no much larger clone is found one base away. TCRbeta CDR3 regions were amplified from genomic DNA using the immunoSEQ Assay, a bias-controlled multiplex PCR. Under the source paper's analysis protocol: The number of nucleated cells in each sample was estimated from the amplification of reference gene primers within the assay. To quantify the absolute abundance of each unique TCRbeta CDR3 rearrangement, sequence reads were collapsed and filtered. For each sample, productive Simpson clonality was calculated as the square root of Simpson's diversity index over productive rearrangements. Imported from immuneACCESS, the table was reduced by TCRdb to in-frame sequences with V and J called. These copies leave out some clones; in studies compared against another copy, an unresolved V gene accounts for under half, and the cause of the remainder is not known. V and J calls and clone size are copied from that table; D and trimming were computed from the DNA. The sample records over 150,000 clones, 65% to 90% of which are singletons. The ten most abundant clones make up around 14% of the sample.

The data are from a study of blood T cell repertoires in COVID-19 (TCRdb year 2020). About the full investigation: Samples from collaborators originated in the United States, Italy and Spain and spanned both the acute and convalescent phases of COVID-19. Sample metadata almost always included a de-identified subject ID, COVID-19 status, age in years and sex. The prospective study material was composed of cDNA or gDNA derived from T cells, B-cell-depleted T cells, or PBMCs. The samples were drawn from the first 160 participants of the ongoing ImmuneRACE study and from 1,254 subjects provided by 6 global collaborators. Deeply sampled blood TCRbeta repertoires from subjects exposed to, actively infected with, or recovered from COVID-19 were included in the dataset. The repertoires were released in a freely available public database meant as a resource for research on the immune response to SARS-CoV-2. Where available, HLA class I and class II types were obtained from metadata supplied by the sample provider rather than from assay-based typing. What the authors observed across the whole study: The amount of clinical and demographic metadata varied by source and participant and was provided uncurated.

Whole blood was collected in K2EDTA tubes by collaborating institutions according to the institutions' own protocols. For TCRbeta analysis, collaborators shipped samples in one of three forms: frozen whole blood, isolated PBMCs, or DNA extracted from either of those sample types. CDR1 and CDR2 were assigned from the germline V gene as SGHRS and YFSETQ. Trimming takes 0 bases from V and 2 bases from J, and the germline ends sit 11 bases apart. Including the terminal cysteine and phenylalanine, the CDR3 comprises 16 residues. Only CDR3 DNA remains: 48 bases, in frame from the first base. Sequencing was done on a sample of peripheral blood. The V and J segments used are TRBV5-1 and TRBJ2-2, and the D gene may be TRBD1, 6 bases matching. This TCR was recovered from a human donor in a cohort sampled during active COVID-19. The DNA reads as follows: TGCGCCAGCAGCTTGGACTACAGGGTTAACACCGGGGAGCTGTTTTTT. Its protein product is CASSLDYRVNTGELFF.